This TCR beta chain was recorded in a study of blood T cell repertoires in COVID-19. Assay used: immunoSEQ multiplex PCR; TCRdb lists only in-frame clones, some missing. Of approximately 400,000 clones listed, 88% are singletons. Trimming cost V 4 bases and J 1 base, with 17 bases left between them. The CDR3 has 16 residues. Germline V lookup: CDR1 SGHNT, CDR2 YYREEE (reference sequence). Those who participated ranged in age from roughly 18 to 89 years and resided in about two dozen US areas. Cohort 3 donors were reported recovered after two negative PCRs, clearance, or symptom resolution. J is TRBJ1-1 and V is TRBV5-4; possibly TRBD1 for D (5 bases). Material: PBMCs or T cells enriched from blood (not recorded which). This receptor was obtained from a woman under 30 who had recovered from COVID-19. CDR3 nucleotides: TGTGCCAGCAGCCCGCGGGGCGAAAATGGGAACACTGAAGCTTTCTTT. Residues: CASSPRGENGNTEAFF. The whole variable domain, filled in from reference TRBV5-4 and TRBJ1-1, reads ETGVTQSPTHLIKTRGQQVTLRCSSQSGHNTVSWYQQALGQGPQFIFQYYREEENGRGNFPPRFSGLQFPNYSSELNVNALELDDSALYLCASSPRGENGNTEAFFGQGTRLTVV.